This TCR beta chain stems from a study of shared clonotypes between healthy human individuals. Study conclusions and caveats: Around 5% was the fraction of naive CD4 clonotypes found shared across several donors.

A remark on this clone: Antigen: not known.

This CDR3 is 13 amino acids long. CDR1 is GTSNPN, CDR2 SVGIG, per germline (reference sequence). Method: immunoSEQ multiplex PCR; TCRdb's copy keeps in-frame clones and lacks some. The data contain 400,000 to 600,000 clones, 95% to 97% of them singletons. The sequence came from a woman in her twenties or thirties in good health. This chain uses TRBV30 with TRBJ2-7; tentative D call: TRBD2 (6 bases). Sequencing used naive CD4+ T cells sorted from blood. Subset reported: CD45RA+ positively selected. CDR3 DNA: TGTGCTGCGGGCGCGGGAAGCCACTACGAGCAGTACTTC. Its protein is CAAGAGSHYEQYF. Based on the CDR3 plus reference TRBV30 and TRBJ2-7, the full variable domain is SQTIHQWPATLVQPVGSPLSLECTVEGTSNPNLYWYRQAAGRGLQLLFYSVGIGQISSEVPQNLSASRPQDRQFILSSKKLLLSDSGFYLCAAGAGSHYEQYFGPGTRLTVT.